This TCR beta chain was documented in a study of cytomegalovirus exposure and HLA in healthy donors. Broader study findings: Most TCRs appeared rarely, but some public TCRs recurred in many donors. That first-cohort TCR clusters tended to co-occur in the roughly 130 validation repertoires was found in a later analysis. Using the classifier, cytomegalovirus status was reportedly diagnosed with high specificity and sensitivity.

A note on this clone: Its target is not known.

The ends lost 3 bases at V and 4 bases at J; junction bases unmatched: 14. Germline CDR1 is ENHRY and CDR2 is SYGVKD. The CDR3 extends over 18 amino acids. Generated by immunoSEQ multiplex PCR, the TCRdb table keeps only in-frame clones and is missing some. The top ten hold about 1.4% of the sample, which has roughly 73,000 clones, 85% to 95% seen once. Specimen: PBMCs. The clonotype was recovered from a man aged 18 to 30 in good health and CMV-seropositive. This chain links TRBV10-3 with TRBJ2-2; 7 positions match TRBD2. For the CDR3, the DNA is TGTGCCATCAGTGAATGGGCGGGGGTAGACGATGGCACCGGGGAGCTGTTTTTT. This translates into CAISEWAGVDDGTGELFF.